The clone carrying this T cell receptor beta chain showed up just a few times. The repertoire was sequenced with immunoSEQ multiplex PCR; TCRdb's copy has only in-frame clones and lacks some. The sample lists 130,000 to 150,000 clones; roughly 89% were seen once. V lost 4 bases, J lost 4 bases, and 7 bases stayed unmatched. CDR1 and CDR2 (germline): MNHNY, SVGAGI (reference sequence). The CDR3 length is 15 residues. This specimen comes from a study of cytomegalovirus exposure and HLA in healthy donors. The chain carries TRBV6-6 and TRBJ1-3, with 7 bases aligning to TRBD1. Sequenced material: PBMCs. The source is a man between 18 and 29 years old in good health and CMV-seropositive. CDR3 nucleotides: TGTGCCAGCAGTTCCGACAGGGTAGCAGGAAACACCATATATTTT. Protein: CASSSDRVAGNTIYF.